This T cell receptor (beta chain) was captured by sequencing in a study of CD8 T cells in ankylosing spondylitis. The study, taken as a whole, reports: Reports of some motif variants in reactive arthritis synovial fluid and blood predate this one. A TCR beta motif of about eight highly homologous variants seemed to mark ankylosing spondylitis blood.

This clonotype occurred many times. What it binds is not known. This CDR3 is built from 14 residues. Trimming removed 5 bases from V and 4 bases from J, with 11 bases in between. The V gene's germline CDR1 is KGHDR and CDR2 SFDVKD. TCRdb reprocessed the 5' RACE reads with MiXCR, giving one entry per CDR3 protein. Here the sample spans tens of thousands of distinct CDR3 sequences, roughly 8.8% being singletons. The chain couples TRBV24-1 to TRBJ2-1, with D possibly being TRBD2 (6 bases). The origin of this receptor is a male donor with ankylosing spondylitis. Sequenced sample: blood, either unsorted or a sorted T cell fraction (not recorded which). The CDR3 bases are TGTGCCACCAGTGGGAGGGGAAAATACAATGAGCAGTTCTTC. Its translation is CATSGRGKYNEQFF.